Listed below are T cell receptor beta chains from one sample, sequenced in a study of T cell changes during pregnancy in multiple sclerosis. Data came from immunoSEQ multiplex PCR; TCRdb stores just in-frame clones and leaves some out. The repertoire includes fewer than 60,000 clones, roughly 88% of them detected once, and almost 6.5% sits in the top ten. Sequences were derived from peripheral blood, sampled in the third trimester of pregnancy. All receptors come from a female donor in good health, enrolled as a control in a pregnancy study. Each CDR3 is given with its conserved first and last residue. A D gene is named only where the DNA matches it firmly. Not all rows give a size; the values are once, few, many and, for expanded clones, a class.

d_gene,j_gene,abundance,v_gene,CDR3aa,CDR3nt
.,TRBJ1-5,.,TRBV7-8,CASSLVGLNQPQHF,TGTGCCAGCAGCTTAGTGGGACTCAATCAGCCCCAGCATTTT
TRBD1,TRBJ2-7,few,TRBV19,CASSIEQGAYEQYF,TGTGCCAGTAGTATAGAACAGGGGGCCTACGAGCAGTACTTC
.,TRBJ2-1,.,TRBV4-3,CASSQAGGSGEQFF,TGCGCCAGCAGCCAAGCTGGGGGCTCGGGTGAGCAGTTCTTC
.,TRBJ2-7,.,TRBV11-2,CASSITSFGEQYF,TGTGCCAGCAGTATTACTTCCTTTGGCGAGCAGTACTTC
TRBD1,TRBJ1-1,.,TRBV29-1,CSVEVGRGSEAFF,TGCAGCGTTGAAGTCGGCAGGGGGTCTGAAGCTTTCTTT
TRBD2,TRBJ2-3,.,TRBV4-1,CASSQVAGGLTSTDTQYF,TGCGCCAGCAGCCAAGTAGCGGGGGGGCTAACTAGCACAGATACGCAGTATTTT
TRBD1,TRBJ1-2,few,TRBV5-4,CASSNRGQLDYGYTF,TGTGCCAGCAGCAACAGGGGACAGCTCGACTATGGCTACACCTTC
.,TRBJ1-1,.,TRBV10-2,CASRDGGAPEAFF,TGCGCCAGCAGGGATGGAGGGGCACCTGAAGCTTTCTTT
.,TRBJ2-7,.,TRBV7-2,CASSLESGQTYEQYF,TGTGCCAGCAGCTTAGAATCTGGCCAGACCTACGAGCAGTACTTC
.,TRBJ2-1,.,TRBV7-8,CASSAGKPSYNEQFF,TGTGCCAGCAGTGCGGGGAAGCCTTCCTACAATGAGCAGTTCTTC
TRBD2,TRBJ2-1,.,TRBV5-1,CASSPGLGGEQFF,TGCGCCAGCAGCCCTGGACTAGGAGGCGAGCAGTTCTTC
.,TRBJ2-2,.,TRBV30,CAWSVQATGELFF,TGTGCCTGGAGTGTACAGGCCACCGGGGAGCTGTTTTTT
TRBD2,TRBJ2-1,.,TRBV5-1,CASSLDRAAGGPGGEQFF,TGCGCCAGCAGCTTGGATAGAGCGGCGGGAGGGCCCGGCGGTGAGCAGTTCTTC
.,TRBJ2-1,.,TRBV18,CASSPQTGGHGNEQFF,TGTGCCAGCTCACCACAAACGGGGGGCCACGGGAATGAGCAGTTCTTC
.,TRBJ2-1,.,TRBV30,CAWSVRPNLFMDEQFF,TGTGCCTGGAGTGTGAGGCCAAATTTGTTCATGGATGAGCAGTTCTTC
.,TRBJ1-4,.,TRBV7-8,CASSLDTGFLEKLFF,TGTGCCAGCAGCTTAGATACAGGGTTTCTGGAAAAACTGTTTTTT
.,TRBJ2-2,once,TRBV18,CASSPRDTNTGELFF,TGTGCCAGCTCACCCCGGGACACGAACACCGGGGAGCTGTTTTTT
.,TRBJ2-1,.,TRBV19,CASSVTTDPYNEQFF,TGTGCCAGTAGTGTAACGACAGATCCTTACAATGAGCAGTTCTTC
TRBD1,TRBJ1-4,.,TRBV29-1,CSVGTGLEKLFF,TGCAGCGTTGGGACAGGGTTGGAAAAACTGTTTTTT
TRBD1,TRBJ2-2,.,TRBV9,CASSGTGAGELFF,TGTGCCAGCAGCGGGACAGGGGCCGGGGAGCTGTTTTTT
.,TRBJ2-7,.,TRBV5-6,CASSDLNSYEQYF,TGTGCCAGCAGCGACTTGAACTCCTACGAGCAGTACTTC
.,TRBJ2-3,.,TRBV30,CAWSVQDTQYF,TGTGCCTGGAGTGTACAGGATACGCAGTATTTT
.,TRBJ1-5,few,TRBV19,CASSRIEGNQPQHF,TGTGCCAGTAGTAGAATCGAGGGAAATCAGCCCCAGCATTTT